This entry describes one T cell receptor (beta chain). The CDR3 spans 13 residues. In germline, CDR1 is MNHEY, CDR2 SMNVEV (reference sequence). Trimming took 2 bases from V and 7 from J, leaving 9 bases between them. The source of the sample is a study of Ad26.COV2.S vaccination and SARS-CoV-2 variants. Profiling relied on immunoSEQ multiplex PCR, and the TCRdb table lists in-frame clones only, not all of them. The sample has approximately 300,000 clones; around 81% are singletons. The treatment is: around 19 received Ad26.COV2.S at low or high dose, single or two shots; several received placebo; per-sample allocation not given. Each sample was drawn 63 days after the first injection (of vaccine or placebo). What was given as vaccine was an Ad26 vector encoding Wuhan-strain SARS-CoV-2 spike.

This sequence joins TRBV27 and TRBJ2-1; a weak D match, TRBD2 (5 bases). The clonotype was recovered from a person between 18 and 65 years old who received the Ad26.COV2.S COVID-19 vaccine or a placebo. The sequencing used peripheral blood, collected in a trial of Ad26.COV2.S vaccine versus placebo. The CDR3 here is CASSLTPGNEQFF. The CDR3 DNA follows: TGTGCCAGCAGTTTAACTCCGGGGAATGAGCAGTTCTTC.